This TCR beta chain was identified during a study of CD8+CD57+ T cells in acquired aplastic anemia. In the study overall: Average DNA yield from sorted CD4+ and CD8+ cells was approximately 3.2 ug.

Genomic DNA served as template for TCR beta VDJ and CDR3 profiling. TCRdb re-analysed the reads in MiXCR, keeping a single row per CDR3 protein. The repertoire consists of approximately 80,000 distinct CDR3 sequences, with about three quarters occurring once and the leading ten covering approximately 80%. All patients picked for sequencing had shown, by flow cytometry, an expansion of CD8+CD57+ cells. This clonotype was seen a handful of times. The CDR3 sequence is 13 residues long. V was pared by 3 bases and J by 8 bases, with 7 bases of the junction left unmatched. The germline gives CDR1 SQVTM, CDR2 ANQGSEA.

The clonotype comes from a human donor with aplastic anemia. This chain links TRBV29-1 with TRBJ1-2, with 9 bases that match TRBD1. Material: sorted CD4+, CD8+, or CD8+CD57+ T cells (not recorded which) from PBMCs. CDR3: CSVDPQGARGYTF. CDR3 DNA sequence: TGCAGCGTTGATCCACAGGGGGCTCGAGGCTACACCTTC.